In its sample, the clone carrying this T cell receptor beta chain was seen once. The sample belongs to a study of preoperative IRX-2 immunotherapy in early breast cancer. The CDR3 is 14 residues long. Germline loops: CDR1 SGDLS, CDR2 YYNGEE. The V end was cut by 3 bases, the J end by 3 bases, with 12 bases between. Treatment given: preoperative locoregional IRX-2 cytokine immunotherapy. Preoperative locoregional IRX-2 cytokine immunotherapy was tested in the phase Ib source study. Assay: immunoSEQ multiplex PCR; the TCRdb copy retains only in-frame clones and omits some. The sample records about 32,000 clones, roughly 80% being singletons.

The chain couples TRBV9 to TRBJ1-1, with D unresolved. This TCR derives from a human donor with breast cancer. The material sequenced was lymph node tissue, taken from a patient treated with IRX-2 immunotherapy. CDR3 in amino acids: CASSEGLGYTEAFF. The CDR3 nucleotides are TGTGCCAGCAGCGAGGGATTAGGGTACACTGAAGCTTTCTTT. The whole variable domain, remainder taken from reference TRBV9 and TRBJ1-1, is DSGVTQTPKHLITATGQRVTLRCSPRSGDLSVYWYQQSLDQGLQFLIQYYNGEERAKGNILERFSAQQFPDLHSELNLSSLELGDSALYFCASSEGLGYTEAFFGQGTRLTVV.